The subject of this entry is one T cell receptor (beta chain). This record comes from a study of T cell changes during pregnancy in multiple sclerosis. TCRdb keeps only in-frame clones here, not all; method: immunoSEQ multiplex PCR. The sample includes about 27,000 clones, roughly 90% of them seen just once. Deletions cut 4 bases from V and 2 bases from J, with 18 bases between. CDR1 and CDR2 (germline): SGHRS, YFSETQ. CDR3 length: 16 residues. This sequence joins TRBV5-1 and TRBJ1-2; no clear D. The sequence was collected from a female donor with multiple sclerosis, enrolled in a pregnancy study. This specimen was CD8+ T cells from peripheral blood mononuclear cells, taken in the second trimester of pregnancy. The CDR3 DNA follows: TGCGCCAGCAGCCCTTTTGGGCACAGAGTCAACTATGGCTACACCTTC. It yields the protein CASSPFGHRVNYGYTF. The whole variable domain, remainder taken from reference TRBV5-1 and TRBJ1-2, is KAGVTQTPRYLIKTRGQQVTLSCSPISGHRSVSWYQQTPGQGLQFLFEYFSETQRNKGNFPGRFSGRQFSNSRSEMNVSTLELGDSALYLCASSPFGHRVNYGYTFGSGTRLTVV.